Listed below are T cell receptor beta chains from one sample, sequenced in a study of cytomegalovirus exposure and HLA in healthy donors. Sequencing used immunoSEQ multiplex PCR; TCRdb keeps in-frame clones, though not all of them. Among about 84,000 clones listed, less than 80% were seen once. Sequenced input: PBMCs. Source of these receptors: a woman in her forties in good health and CMV-seropositive. Both conserved end residues are part of each CDR3. The order of the fields is J gene, V gene, D gene, clone size, CDR3 protein, CDR3 DNA. A D gene is named only where the DNA matches it firmly. Size values are once, few and many counts, or a class for expanded clones, and some rows have none.

j_call: TRBJ1-4
v_call: TRBV27
d_call: TRBD1
clone_size: few
cdr3_aa: CASSTKPGGFSEKLFF
cdr3_nt: TGTGCCAGCAGTACGAAACCAGGGGGCTTTAGTGAAAAACTGTTTTTT

j_call: TRBJ1-1
v_call: TRBV6-1
d_call: TRBD1
clone_size: -
cdr3_aa: CASSDSWTGAEAFF
cdr3_nt: TGTGCCAGCAGTGACTCCTGGACAGGGGCTGAAGCTTTCTTT

j_call: TRBJ2-1
v_call: TRBV29-1
d_call: TRBD2
clone_size: -
cdr3_aa: CSVEPPSGRGYNEQFF
cdr3_nt: TGCAGCGTTGAACCGCCTAGCGGGAGGGGCTACAATGAGCAGTTCTTC

j_call: TRBJ2-7
v_call: TRBV7-8
d_call: TRBD1
clone_size: few
cdr3_aa: CASSPGTGRHEQYF
cdr3_nt: TGTGCCAGCTCCCCAGGGACAGGGAGGCACGAGCAGTACTTC

j_call: TRBJ2-7
v_call: TRBV11-2
d_call: TRBD1
clone_size: few
cdr3_aa: CASSPDRTYEQYF
cdr3_nt: TGTGCCAGCAGTCCGGACAGGACCTACGAGCAGTACTTC

j_call: TRBJ2-2
v_call: TRBV21-1
d_call: -
clone_size: few
cdr3_aa: CASTHPRLAGSLELFF
cdr3_nt: TGTGCCAGCACCCATCCCCGACTAGCGGGATCTCTGGAGCTGTTTTTT

j_call: TRBJ2-5
v_call: TRBV6-5
d_call: -
clone_size: -
cdr3_aa: CASRRHQETQYF
cdr3_nt: TGTGCCAGCAGGAGGCACCAAGAGACCCAGTACTTC

j_call: TRBJ1-2
v_call: TRBV6-5
d_call: -
clone_size: few
cdr3_aa: CASRQANYGYTF
cdr3_nt: TGTGCCAGCAGACAGGCTAACTATGGCTACACCTTC

j_call: TRBJ2-3
v_call: TRBV27
d_call: TRBD2
clone_size: -
cdr3_aa: CASSIRPGLVTDTQYF
cdr3_nt: TGTGCCAGCAGTATTCGCCCGGGACTAGTGACAGATACGCAGTATTTT

j_call: TRBJ1-5
v_call: TRBV2
d_call: TRBD1
clone_size: -
cdr3_aa: CASRAGQGYGQPQHF
cdr3_nt: TGTGCCAGCAGGGCGGGACAGGGTTACGGTCAGCCCCAGCATTTT

j_call: TRBJ2-2
v_call: TRBV19
d_call: -
clone_size: -
cdr3_aa: CATSGTTGELFF
cdr3_nt: TGTGCCACTAGTGGGACTACCGGGGAGCTGTTTTTT

j_call: TRBJ2-7
v_call: TRBV5-6
d_call: TRBD2
clone_size: -
cdr3_aa: CASSSGLAGMWGYEQYF
cdr3_nt: TGTGCCAGCAGCTCCGGACTAGCGGGAATGTGGGGTTACGAGCAGTACTTC

j_call: TRBJ2-2
v_call: TRBV6-1
d_call: -
clone_size: -
cdr3_aa: CASSEYWGPGAPGELFF
cdr3_nt: TGTGCCAGCAGTGAATATTGGGGGCCAGGGGCTCCTGGGGAGCTGTTTTTT

j_call: TRBJ1-1
v_call: TRBV7-9
d_call: TRBD1
clone_size: -
cdr3_aa: CASSLLTGGMNTEAFF
cdr3_nt: TGTGCCAGCAGCTTACTTACAGGGGGCATGAACACTGAAGCTTTCTTT

j_call: TRBJ2-7
v_call: TRBV28
d_call: TRBD1
clone_size: -
cdr3_aa: CASSSPQGGPYEQYF
cdr3_nt: TGTGCCAGCAGTTCCCCGCAAGGGGGCCCTTACGAGCAGTACTTC

j_call: TRBJ1-1
v_call: TRBV27
d_call: -
clone_size: -
cdr3_aa: CASVLGGETEAFF
cdr3_nt: TGTGCCAGCGTACTGGGGGGGGAAACTGAAGCTTTCTTT

j_call: TRBJ2-1
v_call: TRBV5-4
d_call: TRBD2
clone_size: -
cdr3_aa: CASSLMLAGGGEQFF
cdr3_nt: TGTGCCAGCAGCTTGATGCTAGCGGGAGGAGGTGAGCAGTTCTTC

j_call: TRBJ2-5
v_call: TRBV7-8
d_call: -
clone_size: -
cdr3_aa: CASSKSRGVTEETQYF
cdr3_nt: TGTGCCAGCAGCAAAAGTCGGGGTGTCACGGAGGAGACCCAGTACTTC

j_call: TRBJ2-5
v_call: TRBV18
d_call: -
clone_size: once
cdr3_aa: CASSPPNRAQETQYF
cdr3_nt: TGTGCCAGCTCACCACCGAACAGGGCCCAAGAGACCCAGTACTTC

j_call: TRBJ2-7
v_call: TRBV5-6
d_call: TRBD1
clone_size: -
cdr3_aa: CASSGGTGTGYEQYF
cdr3_nt: TGTGCCAGCAGCGGAGGGACAGGGACTGGCTACGAGCAGTACTTC

j_call: TRBJ2-2
v_call: TRBV7-9
d_call: TRBD2
clone_size: -
cdr3_aa: CASSTTAGLAGSTGELFF
cdr3_nt: TGTGCCAGCAGCACAACCGCGGGACTAGCGGGATCCACCGGGGAGCTGTTTTTT

j_call: TRBJ1-2
v_call: TRBV18
d_call: TRBD1
clone_size: -
cdr3_aa: CASSPLTGGGYTF
cdr3_nt: TGTGCCAGCTCACCACTGACAGGGGGTGGCTACACCTTC

j_call: TRBJ2-2
v_call: TRBV9
d_call: -
clone_size: few
cdr3_aa: CASSGTGSTGELFF
cdr3_nt: TGTGCCAGCAGCGGTACGGGGAGCACCGGGGAGCTGTTTTTT

j_call: TRBJ2-3
v_call: TRBV27
d_call: TRBD2
clone_size: -
cdr3_aa: CASSAIGGASGSRWGDTQYF
cdr3_nt: TGTGCCAGCAGTGCAATCGGGGGGGCTAGCGGGAGTCGGTGGGGAGATACGCAGTATTTT

j_call: TRBJ1-4
v_call: TRBV2
d_call: -
clone_size: -
cdr3_aa: CASRDTRENEKLFF
cdr3_nt: TGTGCCAGCAGGGACACACGGGAGAATGAAAAACTGTTTTTT

j_call: TRBJ1-3
v_call: TRBV7-2
d_call: TRBD1
clone_size: -
cdr3_aa: CASSPRTGFGNTIYF
cdr3_nt: TGTGCCAGCAGCCCAAGGACAGGGTTTGGAAACACCATATATTTT

j_call: TRBJ2-1
v_call: TRBV9
d_call: TRBD2
clone_size: few
cdr3_aa: CASSVGTSGSVSYNEQFF
cdr3_nt: TGTGCCAGCAGCGTTGGGACTAGCGGGAGCGTCTCCTACAATGAGCAGTTCTTC

j_call: TRBJ1-2
v_call: TRBV7-2
d_call: TRBD1
clone_size: -
cdr3_aa: CASSKGQGDGYTF
cdr3_nt: TGTGCCAGCAGCAAGGGACAGGGGGATGGCTACACCTTC

j_call: TRBJ2-7
v_call: TRBV7-2
d_call: -
clone_size: -
cdr3_aa: CASSSLTDSAVYEQYF
cdr3_nt: TGTGCCAGCAGCTCCCTGACTGATTCCGCTGTTTACGAGCAGTACTTC

j_call: TRBJ2-7
v_call: TRBV7-2
d_call: TRBD2
clone_size: -
cdr3_aa: CASSSTGTSAYEQYF
cdr3_nt: TGTGCCAGCAGCTCGACCGGGACTAGCGCCTACGAGCAGTACTTC

j_call: TRBJ1-2
v_call: TRBV5-4
d_call: -
clone_size: few
cdr3_aa: CASSFQANYGYTF
cdr3_nt: TGTGCCAGCAGCTTCCAGGCGAACTATGGCTACACCTTC

j_call: TRBJ2-5
v_call: TRBV9
d_call: TRBD2
clone_size: -
cdr3_aa: CASSVGLAGETQYF
cdr3_nt: TGTGCCAGCAGCGTAGGACTAGCCGGAGAGACCCAGTACTTC

j_call: TRBJ2-1
v_call: TRBV6-5
d_call: -
clone_size: few
cdr3_aa: CASSYSPPQAYNEQFF
cdr3_nt: TGTGCCAGCAGTTACTCCCCTCCCCAGGCCTACAATGAGCAGTTCTTC

j_call: TRBJ2-3
v_call: TRBV6-5
d_call: -
clone_size: -
cdr3_aa: CASSHPGLSTDTQYF
cdr3_nt: TGTGCCAGCAGTCACCCGGGACTCAGCACAGATACGCAGTATTTT

j_call: TRBJ1-3
v_call: TRBV6-5
d_call: TRBD1
clone_size: once
cdr3_aa: CASSYSTGSGNTIYF
cdr3_nt: TGTGCCAGCAGTTACTCGACAGGGTCAGGAAACACCATATATTTT

j_call: TRBJ2-3
v_call: TRBV29-1
d_call: TRBD2
clone_size: once
cdr3_aa: CSTQLGGLAGNTDTQYF
cdr3_nt: TGCAGCACCCAACTGGGGGGACTAGCGGGAAACACAGATACGCAGTATTTT

j_call: TRBJ1-1
v_call: TRBV6-5
d_call: -
clone_size: -
cdr3_aa: CASRRGTGFTEAFF
cdr3_nt: TGTGCCAGCAGACGCGGAACAGGGTTCACTGAAGCTTTCTTT

j_call: TRBJ2-1
v_call: TRBV7-8
d_call: TRBD2
clone_size: medium-sized
cdr3_aa: CASSLASGSHNEQFF
cdr3_nt: TGTGCCAGCAGCTTAGCGAGCGGGAGTCACAATGAGCAGTTCTTC

j_call: TRBJ2-3
v_call: TRBV5-1
d_call: -
clone_size: -
cdr3_aa: CASSLGRKSGDTQYF
cdr3_nt: TGCGCCAGCAGCTTGGGTCGAAAATCGGGAGATACGCAGTATTTT

j_call: TRBJ1-2
v_call: TRBV6-1
d_call: TRBD1
clone_size: -
cdr3_aa: CASSEGTVYGYTF
cdr3_nt: TGTGCCAGCAGCGAGGGGACAGTATATGGCTACACCTTC

j_call: TRBJ2-2
v_call: TRBV9
d_call: -
clone_size: -
cdr3_aa: CASSISGTPTNTGELFF
cdr3_nt: TGTGCCAGCAGCATTTCCGGGACACCAACGAACACCGGGGAGCTGTTTTTT

j_call: TRBJ1-2
v_call: TRBV5-1
d_call: -
clone_size: once
cdr3_aa: CASSGSGKNGYGYTF
cdr3_nt: TGCGCCAGCAGCGGGTCAGGGAAGAACGGCTATGGCTACACCTTC

j_call: TRBJ1-5
v_call: TRBV5-5
d_call: TRBD1
clone_size: medium-sized
cdr3_aa: CASSLGGQGLEPQHF
cdr3_nt: TGTGCCAGCAGCTTGGGTGGACAGGGTTTGGAGCCCCAGCATTTT

j_call: TRBJ1-2
v_call: TRBV5-1
d_call: -
clone_size: -
cdr3_aa: CASSSGENGYTF
cdr3_nt: TGCGCCAGCAGCTCAGGGGAAAATGGCTACACCTTC

j_call: TRBJ2-5
v_call: TRBV10-3
d_call: -
clone_size: -
cdr3_aa: CAISTDRTQETQYF
cdr3_nt: TGTGCCATCTCGACCGACAGGACTCAAGAGACCCAGTACTTC

j_call: TRBJ1-5
v_call: TRBV5-6
d_call: -
clone_size: -
cdr3_aa: CASSLGDSVVQPQHF
cdr3_nt: TGTGCCAGCAGCTTAGGAGACAGCGTTGTACAGCCCCAGCATTTT

j_call: TRBJ2-7
v_call: TRBV29-1
d_call: -
clone_size: few
cdr3_aa: CSVEDPRGFYGEQYF
cdr3_nt: TGCAGCGTTGAGGATCCCAGGGGATTCTACGGCGAGCAGTACTTC

j_call: TRBJ1-5
v_call: TRBV28
d_call: -
clone_size: -
cdr3_aa: CASSLGGTGSNQPQHF
cdr3_nt: TGTGCCAGCAGTTTGGGGGGAACCGGGAGCAATCAGCCCCAGCATTTT

j_call: TRBJ2-7
v_call: TRBV7-4
d_call: TRBD2
clone_size: -
cdr3_aa: CASSRSRGGYEQYF
cdr3_nt: TGTGCCAGCAGCCGTTCGCGGGGGGGCTACGAGCAGTACTTC

j_call: TRBJ2-3
v_call: TRBV5-4
d_call: -
clone_size: few
cdr3_aa: CASSFFLGIDTQYF
cdr3_nt: TGTGCCAGCAGCTTTTTCCTAGGAATAGATACGCAGTATTTT

j_call: TRBJ1-3
v_call: TRBV4-2
d_call: -
clone_size: -
cdr3_aa: CASSQDLAGAGNTIYF
cdr3_nt: TGTGCCAGCAGCCAAGATCTGGCAGGGGCTGGAAACACCATATATTTT

j_call: TRBJ2-4
v_call: TRBV7-9
d_call: TRBD2
clone_size: -
cdr3_aa: CASSEGLAGGKAKNIQYF
cdr3_nt: TGTGCCAGCAGCGAAGGGCTAGCGGGAGGGAAGGCCAAAAACATTCAGTACTTC

j_call: TRBJ2-2
v_call: TRBV25-1
d_call: TRBD1
clone_size: -
cdr3_aa: CASSLLPGTATNTGELFF
cdr3_nt: TGTGCCAGCAGTCTCCTACCTGGGACAGCCACGAACACCGGGGAGCTGTTTTTT

j_call: TRBJ1-2
v_call: TRBV5-1
d_call: -
clone_size: -
cdr3_aa: CASSFGQIYGYTF
cdr3_nt: TGCGCCAGCAGCTTCGGACAAATCTATGGCTACACCTTC

j_call: TRBJ2-5
v_call: TRBV19
d_call: -
clone_size: few
cdr3_aa: CASSSGGGETQYF
cdr3_nt: TGTGCCAGTAGTAGCGGGGGCGGAGAGACCCAGTACTTC

j_call: TRBJ1-2
v_call: TRBV18
d_call: -
clone_size: -
cdr3_aa: CASSRNQGAIPGDPSLVPF
cdr3_nt: TGTGCCAGCTCACGAAATCAAGGAGCAATACCAGGGGACCCATCTCTAGTGCCCTTC

j_call: TRBJ2-7
v_call: TRBV29-1
d_call: TRBD2
clone_size: -
cdr3_aa: CSVTRGGPTYEQYF
cdr3_nt: TGCAGCGTGACCCGGGGGGGGCCTACCTACGAGCAGTACTTC